This TCR beta chain is from a study of CD8 T cells in ankylosing spondylitis. TCRdb redid the calling of the 5' RACE reads with MiXCR, one entry per CDR3 protein. The table lists under 950,000 distinct CDR3 sequences, 15% to 20% of them singletons. V dropped 2 bases and J dropped 3 bases, with 7 bases sitting between them. Germline V gene sequence: CDR1 WSHSY, CDR2 SAAADI. The CDR3 is 13 amino acids. The study's findings and limits: Significantly higher representation of disease-linked clones was reported for matched ankylosing spondylitis synovial fluid. Several of the motif variants were reported before in synovial fluid and blood from reactive arthritis. One TCR beta motif, made up of under ten highly homologous variants, appeared characteristic of ankylosing spondylitis blood.

This clonotype was seen repeatedly, ten times or more. Its antigen is undetermined. The TCR sequence derives from a male donor with ankylosing spondylitis. Sequencing was carried out using blood, either unsorted or a sorted T cell fraction (not recorded which). The V gene is TRBV10-2, the J gene TRBJ1-1; possible D gene TRBD1, 5 bases. CDR3 sequence (DNA): TGCGCCAGCAGTGAGGAGGGGTACACTGAAGCTTTCTTT. It yields the protein CASSEEGYTEAFF.